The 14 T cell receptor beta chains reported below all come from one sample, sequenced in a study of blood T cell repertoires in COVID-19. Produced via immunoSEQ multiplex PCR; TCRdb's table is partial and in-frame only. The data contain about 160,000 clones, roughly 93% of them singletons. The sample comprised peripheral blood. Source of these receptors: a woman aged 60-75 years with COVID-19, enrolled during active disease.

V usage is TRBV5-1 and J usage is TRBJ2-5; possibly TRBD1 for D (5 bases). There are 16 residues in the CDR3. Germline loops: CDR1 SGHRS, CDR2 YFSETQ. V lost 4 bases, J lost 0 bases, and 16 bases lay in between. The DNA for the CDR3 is TGCGCCAGCAGCGCCTCCCAGGGCCTCTACCAAGAGACCCAGTACTTC. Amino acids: CASSASQGLYQETQYF. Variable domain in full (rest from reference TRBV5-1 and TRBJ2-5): KAGVTQTPRYLIKTRGQQVTLSCSPISGHRSVSWYQQTPGQGLQFLFEYFSETQRNKGNFPGRFSGRQFSNSRSEMNVSTLELGDSALYLCASSASQGLYQETQYFGPGTRLLVL.

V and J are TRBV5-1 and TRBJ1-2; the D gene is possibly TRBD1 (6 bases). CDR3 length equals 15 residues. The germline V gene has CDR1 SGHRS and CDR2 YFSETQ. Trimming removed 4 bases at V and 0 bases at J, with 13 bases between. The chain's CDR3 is CASSDRDISNYGYTF. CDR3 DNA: TGCGCCAGCAGCGACCGGGACATATCTAACTATGGCTACACCTTC.

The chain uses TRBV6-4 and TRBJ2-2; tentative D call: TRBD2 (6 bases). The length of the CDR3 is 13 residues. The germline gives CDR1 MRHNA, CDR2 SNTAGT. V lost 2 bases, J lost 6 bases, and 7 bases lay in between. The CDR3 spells CASSDRLAGELFF. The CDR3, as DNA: TGTGCCAGCAGTGACAGACTAGCCGGGGAGCTGTTTTTT.

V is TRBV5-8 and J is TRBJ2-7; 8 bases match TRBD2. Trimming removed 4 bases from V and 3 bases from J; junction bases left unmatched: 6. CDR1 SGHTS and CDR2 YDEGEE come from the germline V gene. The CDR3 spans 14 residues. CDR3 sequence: CASSRAGADYEQYF. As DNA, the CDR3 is TGTGCCAGCAGCCGAGCGGGGGCGGACTACGAGCAGTACTTC. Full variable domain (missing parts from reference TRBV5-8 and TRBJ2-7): EAGVTQSPTHLIKTRGQQATLRCSPISGHTSVYWYQQALGLGLQFLLWYDEGEERNRGNFPPRFSGRQFPNYSSELNVNALELEDSALYLCASSRAGADYEQYFGPGTRLTVT.

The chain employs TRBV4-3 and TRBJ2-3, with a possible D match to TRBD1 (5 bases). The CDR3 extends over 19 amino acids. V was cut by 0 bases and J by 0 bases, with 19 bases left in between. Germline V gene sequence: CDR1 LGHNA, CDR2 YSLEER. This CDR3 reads CASSQDGAPETRSTDTQYF. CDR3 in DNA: TGCGCCAGCAGCCAAGATGGGGCCCCGGAGACACGTAGCACAGATACGCAGTATTTT.

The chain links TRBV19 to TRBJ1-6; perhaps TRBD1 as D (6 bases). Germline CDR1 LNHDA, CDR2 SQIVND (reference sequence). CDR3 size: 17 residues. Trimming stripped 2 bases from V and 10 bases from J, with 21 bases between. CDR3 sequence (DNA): TGTGCCAGTAGTATATACCCAATACAGGGTGAGAGATCACCCCTCCACTTT. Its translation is CASSIYPIQGERSPLHF.

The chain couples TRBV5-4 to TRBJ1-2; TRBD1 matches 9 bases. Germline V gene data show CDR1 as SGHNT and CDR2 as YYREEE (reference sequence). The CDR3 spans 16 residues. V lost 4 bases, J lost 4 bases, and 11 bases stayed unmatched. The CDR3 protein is CASSSEQGAGGYGYTF. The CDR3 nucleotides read TGTGCCAGCAGCAGCGAACAGGGGGCCGGGGGCTATGGCTACACCTTC.

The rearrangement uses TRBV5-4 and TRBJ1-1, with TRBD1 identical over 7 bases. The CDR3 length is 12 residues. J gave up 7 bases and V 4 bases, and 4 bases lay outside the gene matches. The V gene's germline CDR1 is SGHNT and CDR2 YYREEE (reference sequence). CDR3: CASSAGQVEAFF. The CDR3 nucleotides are TGTGCCAGCAGCGCCGGACAGGTTGAAGCTTTCTTT.

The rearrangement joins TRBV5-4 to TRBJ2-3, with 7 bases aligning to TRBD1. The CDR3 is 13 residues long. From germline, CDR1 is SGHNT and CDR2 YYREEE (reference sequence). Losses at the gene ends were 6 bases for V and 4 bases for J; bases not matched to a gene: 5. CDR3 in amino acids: CASKGTAADTQYF. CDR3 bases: TGTGCCAGCAAAGGGACAGCGGCAGATACGCAGTATTTT.

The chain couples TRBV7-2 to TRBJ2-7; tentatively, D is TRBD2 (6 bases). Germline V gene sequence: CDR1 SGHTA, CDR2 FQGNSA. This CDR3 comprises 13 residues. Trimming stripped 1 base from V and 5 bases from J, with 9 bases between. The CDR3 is CASSLVGGNEQYF. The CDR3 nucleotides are TGTGCCAGCAGCTTAGTTGGGGGGAACGAGCAGTACTTC.

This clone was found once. The CDR3 DNA is TGTGCCAGCGGGGAGGGGCTCTATGGCTACACCTTC. Translating it yields CASGEGLYGYTF. V usage is TRBV3-1 (or the pseudogene TRBV3-2) and J usage is TRBJ1-2, with TRBD1 as a possible D gene (5 bases). V lost 8 bases, J lost 4 bases, and 11 bases lay in between. The CDR3 contains 12 residues. Germline lookup yields CDR1 LGHDT and CDR2 YNNKEL (reference sequence).

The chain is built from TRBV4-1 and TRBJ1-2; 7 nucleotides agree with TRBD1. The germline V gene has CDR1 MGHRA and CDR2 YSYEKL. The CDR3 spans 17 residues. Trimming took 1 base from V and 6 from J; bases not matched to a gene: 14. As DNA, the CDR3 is TGCGCCAGCAGCCAAGCGGAGAGGGACAGTTTCCCGGATGGCTACACCTTC. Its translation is CASSQAERDSFPDGYTF.

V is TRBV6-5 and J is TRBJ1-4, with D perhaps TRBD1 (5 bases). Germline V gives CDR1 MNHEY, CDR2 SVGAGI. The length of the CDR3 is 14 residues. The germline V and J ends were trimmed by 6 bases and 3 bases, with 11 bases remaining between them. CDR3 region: CASSSTASNEKLFF. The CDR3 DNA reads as TGTGCCAGCAGCTCGACAGCTTCTAATGAAAAACTGTTTTTT.

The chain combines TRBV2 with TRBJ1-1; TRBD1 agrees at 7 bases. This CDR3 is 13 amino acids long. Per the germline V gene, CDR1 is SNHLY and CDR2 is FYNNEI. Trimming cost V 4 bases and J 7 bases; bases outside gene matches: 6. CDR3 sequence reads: CASSVARGVEAFF. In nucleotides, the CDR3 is TGTGCCAGCAGTGTGGCCAGGGGGGTTGAAGCTTTCTTT.